A selection of T cell receptor beta chains follows, all from one sample in a study of shared clonotypes between healthy human individuals. Assay: immunoSEQ multiplex PCR; the TCRdb copy retains only in-frame clones and omits some. The sample carries around 990,000 clones, around 77% recorded once. Sample: memory CD4+ T cells from PBMCs. The source is a man aged 18 to 30 in good health. Some clones in this sample may be carry-over from other donors' samples. Both conserved end residues are part of each CDR3. A D gene is named only where the DNA matches it firmly. Clone size is shown for a subset of rows, as once, few, many or a class of expanded clone.

TRBJ1-2 - TRBV6-5 - TGTGCCAGCAGTCCCACCGACGGAGGCCCTTATGGCTACACCTTC CASSPTDGGPYGYTF
TRBJ2-7 TRBD1 TRBV6-5 - TGTGCCAGTAGAGTACAGGGGGCGAGCTACGAGCAGTACTTC CASRVQGASYEQYF
TRBJ2-7 - TRBV28 once TGTGCCAGCAGTTCCCTTATACAGAGGCTAAACTACGAGCAGTACTTC CASSSLIQRLNYEQYF
TRBJ2-2 - TRBV6-1 - TGTGCCAGCCGGGACAGCGGGAGTAGCGGGGAGCTGTTTTTT CASRDSGSSGELFF
TRBJ1-2 - TRBV10-3 - TGTGCCATCAGTGAGTCCGTATCTCTTAACTATGGCTACACCTTC CAISESVSLNYGYTF
TRBJ2-5 - TRBV5-1 - TGCGCCAGCAGCCCCGGGACGGAAGAGACCCAGTACTTC CASSPGTEETQYF
TRBJ2-3 - TRBV4-2 - TGTGCCAGCAGCCAGTGGGACACGAAAGATACGCAGTATTTT CASSQWDTKDTQYF
TRBJ1-4 - TRBV19 - TGTGCCAGTAGTATAGTAGCGACCAAGGCGGAAAAACTGTTTTTT CASSIVATKAEKLFF
TRBJ1-1 - TRBV4-2 - TGTGCCAGCAGCCAAGGAGGGACCCTGAGCACTGAAGCTTTCTTT CASSQGGTLSTEAFF
TRBJ2-1 TRBD2 TRBV7-9 - TGTGCCAGCAGCTTAACTAGCGGGAGGCCCCCCGGGGGAGAGCAGTTCTTC CASSLTSGRPPGGEQFF
TRBJ2-3 - TRBV7-2 - TGTGCCAGCAGCCCTACTACGAGCACAGATACGCAGTATTTT CASSPTTSTDTQYF
TRBJ2-2 TRBD2 TRBV7-9 - TGTGCCAGCAGCGTCCTAGCGGTGAACACCGGGGAGCTGTTTTTT CASSVLAVNTGELFF